Listed below are T cell receptor beta chains from one sample, sequenced in a study of blood T cell repertoires in COVID-19. Some clones are missing from TCRdb's copy, which holds only in-frame ones; the method was immunoSEQ multiplex PCR. The sample has about 210,000 clones; about 80% are singletons. Sequenced input: peripheral blood. These receptors originate from a woman between 35 and 50 years old with active or convalescent COVID-19. CDR3s include the opening cysteine and the closing phenylalanine or tryptophan. The D gene is left open where the match is weak. Clone size, where shown, is once, few, many, or a class for clones that have expanded.

DNA: TGTGCCAGTACCCCGTGGGCGAATAATGAAAAACTGTTTTTT; CDR3: CASTPWANNEKLFF; D: .; J: TRBJ1-4; V: TRBV19; size: .
DNA: TGTGCCAGCAGTTACTCCCAGGGGGCAACCACTGAAGCTTTCTTT; CDR3: CASSYSQGATTEAFF; D: TRBD1; J: TRBJ1-1; V: TRBV27; size: .
DNA: TGTGCCACTAGGGACAGGGGCACTGAAGCTTTCTTT; CDR3: CATRDRGTEAFF; D: TRBD1; J: TRBJ1-1; V: TRBV24-1; size: once
DNA: TGTGCCAGCAGCCCGTTACCAACAGGGAGCAATCAGCCCCAGCATTTT; CDR3: CASSPLPTGSNQPQHF; D: .; J: TRBJ1-5; V: TRBV28; size: .
DNA: TGTGCCAGCAGCCAAGACAGGGATCAGCCCCAGCATTTT; CDR3: CASSQDRDQPQHF; D: .; J: TRBJ1-5; V: TRBV4-2; size: .
DNA: TGTGCCAGCAGCTTACTGTTGGGGGCGCGGAATAATTCACCCCTCCACTTT; CDR3: CASSLLLGARNNSPLHF; D: .; J: TRBJ1-6; V: TRBV7-2; size: .
DNA: TGTGCCAGCAGCTGGACAGGCCTCTACGAGCAGTACTTC; CDR3: CASSWTGLYEQYF; D: TRBD1; J: TRBJ2-7; V: TRBV6-2/TRBV6-3; size: few
DNA: TGTGCCATCAGTGAGCAGACAGGGGGAGATTCACCCCTCCACTTT; CDR3: CAISEQTGGDSPLHF; D: TRBD1; J: TRBJ1-6; V: TRBV10-3; size: once
DNA: TGTGCCAGCAGCCTGAACACAGGGAGCATGAGTGAAAAACTGTTTTTT; CDR3: CASSLNTGSMSEKLFF; D: .; J: TRBJ1-4; V: TRBV5-5; size: .
DNA: TGTGCCAGCAGGGGGGACAGGGGGTCCTACAATGAGCAGTTCTTC; CDR3: CASRGDRGSYNEQFF; D: TRBD1; J: TRBJ2-1; V: TRBV5-4; size: .
DNA: TGTGCCAGCAGCTGGAGGAGGAACACTGAAGCTTTCTTT; CDR3: CASSWRRNTEAFF; D: .; J: TRBJ1-1; V: TRBV5-6; size: .
DNA: TGTGCCAGCAGTGAGAAGGGGGTGAGGTCCTTGCATTTT; CDR3: CASSEKGVRSLHF; D: .; J: TRBJ1-5; V: TRBV2; size: .
DNA: TGTGCCAGCAGTAAAACAGGGTTGAACTATGGCTACACCTTC; CDR3: CASSKTGLNYGYTF; D: .; J: TRBJ1-2; V: TRBV6-5; size: .
DNA: TGTGCCAGCAGGGGGGGATCCTATAGCACAGATACGCAATATTTT; CDR3: CASRGGSYSTDTQYF; D: .; J: TRBJ2-3; V: TRBV6-5; size: .
DNA: TGTGCCAGCAAACTCGCGAGCTCCTACAATGAGCAGTTCTTC; CDR3: CASKLASSYNEQFF; D: .; J: TRBJ2-1; V: TRBV9; size: .
DNA: TGCGCCAGCAGCCAAGCGGAGAACGAGCAGTACTTC; CDR3: CASSQAENEQYF; D: .; J: TRBJ2-7; V: TRBV4-1; size: .
DNA: TGTGCCAGCAGCCTCTCGGGTGGAAACACCATATATTTT; CDR3: CASSLSGGNTIYF; D: .; J: TRBJ1-3; V: TRBV7-2; size: once
DNA: TGTGCCAGCAGCCCGGACAGATCTAACTATGGCTACACCTTC; CDR3: CASSPDRSNYGYTF; D: .; J: TRBJ1-2; V: TRBV7-9; size: .
DNA: TGTGCCAGCACCGAAAGCGACGGGACAGGGGATGGCTACACCTTC; CDR3: CASTESDGTGDGYTF; D: TRBD1; J: TRBJ1-2; V: TRBV3-1/TRBV3-2; size: few
DNA: TGTGCCAGCGGGGAGGACAGGGGGGTCTACAATGAGCAGTTCTTC; CDR3: CASGEDRGVYNEQFF; D: TRBD1; J: TRBJ2-1; V: TRBV6-5; size: once
DNA: TGTGCCAGTAGTGGGACTAGCGGACAGACCCAGTACTTC; CDR3: CASSGTSGQTQYF; D: TRBD2; J: TRBJ2-5; V: TRBV19; size: .
DNA: TGTGCCAGCAGCCCACCGACAGGGTTAGTCCAAGAGACCCAGTACTTC; CDR3: CASSPPTGLVQETQYF; D: TRBD1; J: TRBJ2-5; V: TRBV11-3; size: .
DNA: TGTGCCAGCAGCTTAGAACTAGCGGGGGGCCCCTACAATGAGCAGTTCTTC; CDR3: CASSLELAGGPYNEQFF; D: TRBD2; J: TRBJ2-1; V: TRBV7-2; size: .
DNA: TGTGCCAGCAGGGTACGAGGGGGGAACACTGAAGCTTTCTTT; CDR3: CASRVRGGNTEAFF; D: .; J: TRBJ1-1; V: TRBV2; size: .
DNA: TGTGCCAGCAGTTACAGTCCCGGGACAGGGCCGAGGGGGGAAAAACTGTTTTTT; CDR3: CASSYSPGTGPRGEKLFF; D: TRBD1; J: TRBJ1-4; V: TRBV28; size: .
DNA: TGTGCCAGCAGCTCATTACTGAGACAGGTCCGAGATTCACCCCTCCACTTT; CDR3: CASSSLLRQVRDSPLHF; D: .; J: TRBJ1-6; V: TRBV11-2; size: .
DNA: TGTGCCAGCAGTGATAGGACAGGAAAGAACACCGGGGAGCTGTTTTTT; CDR3: CASSDRTGKNTGELFF; D: TRBD1; J: TRBJ2-2; V: TRBV2; size: .
DNA: TGTGCCAGCATCCCGGGACAGGGGGCGAGGGCCACGAACACCGGGGAGCTGTTTTTT; CDR3: CASIPGQGARATNTGELFF; D: TRBD1; J: TRBJ2-2; V: TRBV7-9; size: .
DNA: TGTGCCAGCAGCCGGACTAGCGGGGGGGCCTATGAGCAGTTCTTC; CDR3: CASSRTSGGAYEQFF; D: TRBD2; J: TRBJ2-1; V: TRBV11-3; size: few
DNA: TGTGCCAGCCGGGGACAGGGGAACACCGGGGAGCTGTTTTTT; CDR3: CASRGQGNTGELFF; D: TRBD1; J: TRBJ2-2; V: TRBV6-4; size: .
DNA: TGTGCCAGCAGTTTATCGAGCGGGAGTATTGATACGCAGTATTTT; CDR3: CASSLSSGSIDTQYF; D: TRBD2; J: TRBJ2-3; V: TRBV27; size: .